Presented here are 11 T cell receptor beta chains from one specimen sequenced in a study of blood T cell repertoires in COVID-19. The protocol was immunoSEQ multiplex PCR, while the TCRdb copy is restricted to in-frame clones and leaves out a portion. This table holds a few hundred thousand clones, around 91% found once. The sequencing sample was made of peripheral blood. Source of these receptors: a woman aged 55-70 years with acute or convalescent COVID-19.

The rearrangement links TRBV5-8 to TRBJ1-5; 8 bases map to TRBD1. The CDR3 runs to 17 residues. The ends lost 3 bases at V and 3 bases at J; junction bases unmatched: 11. Germline V gene data show CDR1 as SGHTS and CDR2 as YDEGEE. The CDR3 reads CASSSVWTGRFNQPQHF. The CDR3 DNA sequence: TGTGCCAGCAGCTCGGTGTGGACAGGGCGATTCAATCAGCCCCAGCATTTT.

The CDR3 sequence: CASIAGGFNEKLFF. The CDR3 nucleotides read TGTGCCAGCATCGCGGGAGGATTCAATGAAAAACTGTTTTTT. This chain links TRBV2 with TRBJ1-4; D not resolved. CDR3 length: 14 residues. CDR1 SNHLY and CDR2 FYNNEI come from the germline V gene. Trimming removed 7 bases at V and 5 bases at J, with 14 bases between.

This chain links TRBV6-5 with TRBJ2-7; D not certain. Trimming shortened V by 4 bases and J by 7 bases, and 8 bases separated the two germline ends. The CDR3 has 11 amino acids. The germline CDR1 and CDR2 sequences are MNHEY and SVGAGI. The CDR3 is CASSSALEQYF. CDR3 DNA sequence: TGTGCCAGCAGTTCCGCTCTAGAGCAGTACTTC.

The chain links TRBV7-2 to TRBJ2-1; 8 nucleotides match TRBD1. This CDR3 contains 16 residues. The J segment lost 4 bases and the V segment lost 5 bases, leaving 10 bases of the junction unmatched. Germline V lookup: CDR1 SGHTA, CDR2 FQGNSA. CDR3 sequence reads: CASSPWTGRIYNEQFF. As DNA, the CDR3 is TGTGCCAGCAGCCCATGGACAGGGCGTATATACAATGAGCAGTTCTTC. The whole variable domain, filled in from reference TRBV7-2 and TRBJ2-1, reads GAGVSQSPSNKVTEKGKDVELRCDPISGHTALYWYRQSLGQGLEFLIYFQGNSAPDKSGLPSDRFSAERTGGSVSTLTIQRTQQEDSAVYLCASSPWTGRIYNEQFFGPGTRLTVL.

The chain is built from TRBV5-1 and TRBJ2-3; 10 positions agree with TRBD1. Germline V gives CDR1 SGHRS, CDR2 YFSETQ. V shed 4 bases and J 4 bases; nucleotides not matched to a gene: 6. The CDR3 is made up of 15 amino acids. In nucleotides, the CDR3 is TGCGCCAGCAGCCGTGGGGACAGGGGACCAGATACGCAGTATTTT. Translating it yields CASSRGDRGPDTQYF.

The V and J genes are TRBV9 and TRBJ1-4; 7 bases agree with TRBD1. Germline assignment: CDR1 SGDLS and CDR2 YYNGEE. This CDR3 is built from 16 residues. V shed 4 bases, J shed 0 bases, and the junction held 6 bases outside the gene matches. CDR3 DNA: TGTGCCAGCAGCCCTCGGACAGGTTCAACTAATGAAAAACTGTTTTTT. Translated: CASSPRTGSTNEKLFF.

The chain carries TRBV7-8 and TRBJ1-2; D remains unclear. Trimming stripped 0 bases from V and 6 bases from J, with 8 bases between. The germline V gene has CDR1 SGHVS and CDR2 FQNEAQ. This CDR3 spans 13 amino acids. CDR3 in DNA: TGTGCCAGCAGCTTAGCGATCGGGGATGGCTACACCTTC. It is translated as CASSLAIGDGYTF.

The J gene is TRBJ1-1, the V gene TRBV11-2, with TRBD1 as a possible D gene (5 bases). Trimming removed 4 bases from V and 5 bases from J, with 17 bases in between. The CDR3 runs 15 residues. CDR1 and CDR2 (germline): SGHAT, FQNNGV. DNA of the CDR3: TGTGCCAGCAGCTCTCAGGGAGGCCATGGGACTGAAGCTTTCTTT. It translates to CASSSQGGHGTEAFF.

The CDR3 reads CAWSLGQGENSPLHF. CDR3 sequence (DNA): TGTGCCTGGAGTCTAGGACAGGGGGAGAATTCACCCCTCCACTTT. This chain uses TRBV30 with TRBJ1-6; 10 nucleotides line up with TRBD1. Trimming took 2 bases from V and 7 from J; bases not matched to a gene: 5. The CDR3 is made up of 15 amino acids. Germline-derived CDR1 and CDR2 are GTSNPN and SVGIG (reference sequence).

This chain links TRBV2 with TRBJ1-5; D is unclear. The CDR3 covers 14 residues. The V and J ends lost 3 bases and 0 bases respectively, with 6 bases between them. Germline V lookup: CDR1 SNHLY, CDR2 FYNNEI. This chain's CDR3 is CASSDDYSNQPQHF. CDR3 bases: TGTGCCAGCAGTGATGACTATAGCAATCAGCCCCAGCATTTT. Complete variable domain (other parts from reference TRBV2 and TRBJ1-5): EPEVTQTPSHQVTQMGQEVILRCVPISNHLYFYWYRQILGQKVEFLVSFYNNEISEKSEIFDDQFSVERPDGSNFTLKIRSTKLEDSAMYFCASSDDYSNQPQHFGDGTRLSIL.

The sample holds a few counts of this clone. V usage is TRBV2 and J usage is TRBJ2-2; 9 nucleotides align to TRBD1. Germline CDR1 is SNHLY and CDR2 is FYNNEI. The CDR3 runs to 15 residues. J lost 0 bases, V lost 6 bases, and 2 bases had no gene match. CDR3 protein: CASRWTGANTGELFF. CDR3 DNA: TGTGCCAGCAGGTGGACAGGGGCGAACACCGGGGAGCTGTTTTTT.